This T cell receptor beta chain is drawn from a study of cytomegalovirus exposure and HLA in healthy donors. About this clone: Its antigen is unidentified.

V lost 4 bases and J lost 5; bases outside the gene matches: 12. This CDR3 comprises 15 residues. Germline CDR1 is SGHRS and CDR2 is YFSETQ. Study outcomes and limitations: On later analysis, the bulk of CMV-associated TCR beta chains appeared to be HLA-restricted. A previous analysis found most TCR beta V segments productive roughly 87% or roughly 30% of the time. As a later analysis showed, a missense DCLRE1C variant was linked to trimming of TCR beta V- and J-genes. Analysis performed later showed TCR beta chains linked to HLA being more clonally expanded than equally common others.

PCR primers comprised 60 Vbeta and 13 Jbeta primers. Produced via immunoSEQ multiplex PCR; TCRdb's table is partial and in-frame only. The table includes approximately 150,000 clones, over 70% detected once. Sequenced material: PBMCs. The chain has TRBV5-1 and TRBJ2-7; TRBD2 agrees at 7 bases. The sequence came from a male donor in good health and CMV-seronegative. The CDR3 bases are TGCGCCAGCAGCGGCCTAGCGGTCCCGGGGGACGAGCAGTACTTC. Amino acid sequence: CASSGLAVPGDEQYF.